A single T cell receptor (beta chain) is shown here with its context. The entry originates in a study of OX40 agonist ivuxolimab in advanced cancers. Sequenced by immunoSEQ multiplex PCR; TCRdb stores in-frame clones only, minus some. The repertoire holds around 60,000 clones, with 75% to 95% as singletons. The CDR3 consists of 14 residues. Between the trimmed V and J ends, which lost 1 base and 3 bases, there was a span of 9 bases. CDR1 is MNHNS and CDR2 is SASEGT in the germline V gene. This TCR came from an adult with an advanced solid tumor such as melanoma, head and neck, liver or kidney cancer. The sample consisted of CD4+ or CD8+ T cells sorted from blood, taken in a trial of the OX40 agonist ivuxolimab. This sequence joins TRBV6-1 and TRBJ1-1; no clear D. CDR3 amino acids: CASSEVTRDTEAFF. CDR3 bases: TGTGCCAGCAGTGAAGTCACTCGGGACACTGAAGCTTTCTTT.